This T cell receptor (beta chain) was observed in a study of blood T cells in healthy people across ages. General study findings and limits: Naive CD4+ cells and diversity were both higher in long-lived donors than in aged donors.

Trimming cost V 2 bases and J 1 base; bases outside gene matches: 8. The germline V gene has CDR1 LGHNA and CDR2 YNFKEQ. The CDR3 spans 19 residues. It was with a sample-barcoded 5' primer and a J-beta primer mix that a second PCR of about 6 to 12 cycles was run. MiXCR, run by TCRdb on the 5' RACE reads, gives a single entry per CDR3 protein. The sample lists more than 800,000 distinct CDR3 sequences, 29% occurring once. This clonotype was seen at least ten times. Its antigen remains unknown. The sequenced sample consisted of blood. J is TRBJ2-3 and V is TRBV4-2; TRBD2 matches at 14 bases. This clonotype originated in an elderly woman in good health. CDR3 in amino acids: CASSQTYGTSGGGTDTQYF. Written as DNA, the CDR3 is TGTGCCAGCAGCCAAACTTACGGGACTAGCGGGGGAGGCACAGATACGCAGTATTTT.